Presented here are 11 T cell receptor beta chains from one specimen sequenced in a study of shared clonotypes between healthy human individuals. Libraries were prepared by immunoSEQ multiplex PCR; TCRdb keeps only in-frame clonotypes and omits some of them. The repertoire holds about a million clones, with roughly 75% as singletons. The material sequenced was memory CD4+ T cells sorted from blood. Subset specified: CD45RA-negative fraction. The receptors here all came from a man between 18 and 29 years old in good health.

The chain joins TRBV29-1 to TRBJ2-3; 8 bases match TRBD2. Germline values: CDR1 SQVTM, CDR2 ANQGSEA. This CDR3 has 13 residues. J was trimmed by 6 bases and V by 7 bases; bases with no gene match: 9. The CDR3 coding sequence is TGCAGCGCCCCGGATCCTAGCGGGGATACGCAGTATTTT. It yields the protein CSAPDPSGDTQYF.

J is TRBJ2-7 and V is TRBV18; no clear D gene. CDR1 and CDR2 (germline): KGHSH, LQKENI. The CDR3 runs 12 residues. The V gene lost 4 bases and the J gene lost 4 bases, with 8 bases spanning the gap. CDR3 protein: CASSQSRYEQYF. The CDR3 region has the DNA TGTGCCAGCTCACAGTCCCGTTACGAGCAGTACTTC.

This clone was observed once. V usage is TRBV19 and J usage is TRBJ1-2; D is unclear. The germline V gene has CDR1 LNHDA and CDR2 SQIVND (reference sequence). There are 15 residues in the CDR3. The V end was cut by 3 bases, the J end by 4 bases, with 15 bases between. The CDR3 nucleotides are TGTGCCAGTAGTATGTACAGCACCGATAGCTATGGCTACACCTTC. This codes for CASSMYSTDSYGYTF.

V is TRBV11-3 and J is TRBJ2-1; D is unresolved. In germline, CDR1 is SGHNT, CDR2 YENEEA. The ends were cut back, 0 bases at V and 9 bases at J, with 6 bases in the middle. The CDR3 has 12 amino acids. In nucleotides, the CDR3 is TGTGCCAGCAGCTTAGATATTGGTGAGCAGTTCTTC. Translated: CASSLDIGEQFF.

The CDR3 DNA reads as TGTGCCAGCAGCGTAGGAGGGGGGGCTGGGGAGACCCAGTACTTC. It translates to CASSVGGGAGETQYF. The gene calls are TRBV9 and TRBJ2-5; possible D gene TRBD2, 7 bases. Germline V gives CDR1 SGDLS, CDR2 YYNGEE. The CDR3 covers 15 residues. With 0 bases removed from V and 5 bases from J, the gap between germline ends came to 14 bases.

Only a few counts were recorded for this clone. The same CDR3 is also encoded by other DNA sequences in this sample. The chain has TRBV18 and TRBJ1-1; 8 nucleotides agree with TRBD1. The CDR3 spans 14 residues. The V segment lost 3 bases and the J segment 2 bases; nucleotides outside the gene matches: 2. Germline CDR1 and CDR2: KGHSH and LQKENI. The CDR3 loop is CASSPSGGNTEAFF. CDR3 in DNA: TGTGCCAGCTCACCGTCAGGGGGCAACACTGAAGCTTTCTTT.

This chain connects TRBV5-4 to TRBJ1-1; D is uncertain. The germline V gene has CDR1 SGHNT and CDR2 YYREEE (reference sequence). This CDR3 contains 13 residues. Trimming removed 0 bases from V and 1 base from J, with 4 bases in between. This chain's CDR3 is CASSLGKNTEAFF. The CDR3 coding sequence is TGTGCCAGCAGCTTGGGCAAGAACACTGAAGCTTTCTTT.

The chain has TRBV10-3 and TRBJ2-1; 10 bases map to TRBD1. Germline V gene data show CDR1 as ENHRY and CDR2 as SYGVKD. With 3 bases clipped from V and 8 bases from J, the junction kept 7 bases outside the gene matches. The length of the CDR3 is 15 residues. The CDR3, as DNA: TGTGCCATCAGTGACCGGACAGGGGGAAAACATGAGCAGTTCTTC. It yields the protein CAISDRTGGKHEQFF.

The rearrangement links TRBV20-1 to TRBJ2-1, with TRBD1 matching over 7 bases. There are 11 residues in the CDR3. CDR1 is DFQATT and CDR2 is SNEGSKA in the germline V gene (reference sequence). The ends lost 1 base at V and 10 bases at J; junction bases unmatched: 1. CDR3 in amino acids: CSARGTGEQFF. DNA for the CDR3: TGCAGTGCTAGAGGGACAGGAGAGCAGTTCTTC.

This chain links TRBV7-2 with TRBJ1-3; the match to TRBD1 covers 8 bases. The CDR3 spans 15 residues. Germline-derived CDR1 and CDR2 are SGHTA and FQGNSA. J gave up 3 bases and V 2 bases, and 3 bases lay outside the gene matches. The chain's CDR3 is CASSLNRGIGNTIYF. CDR3 in DNA: TGTGCCAGCAGCTTAAACAGGGGGATTGGAAACACCATATATTTT.

This chain connects TRBV7-8 to TRBJ2-7; no clear D gene. The CDR3 is 12 amino acids. V was trimmed by 0 bases and J by 4 bases, leaving 4 bases between them. Germline CDR1 is SGHVS and CDR2 is FQNEAQ. CDR3 sequence (DNA): TGTGCCAGCAGCTTAGCTGAGTACGAGCAGTACTTC. Residues: CASSLAEYEQYF.